This record concerns one T cell receptor beta chain sequence. Assay used: immunoSEQ multiplex PCR; TCRdb lists only in-frame clones, some missing. This table has 70,000 to 80,000 clones, roughly 84% appearing once. Germline V gene data show CDR1 as SGHVS and CDR2 as FNYEAQ. The CDR3 spans 17 residues. Trimming removed 6 bases from V and 2 bases from J; junction bases left unmatched: 4. These data belong to a study of control samples from healthy donors and cancer patients. The V call is TRBV7-6, the J call TRBJ2-1; TRBD2 matches 16 bases. Sequencing was performed on blood. This sequence was found in a woman in her fifties or sixties in good health. The CDR3 spells CASRGTSGRGTYNEQFF. The CDR3 DNA sequence: TGTGCCAGCAGGGGGACTAGCGGGAGGGGGACCTACAATGAGCAGTTCTTC.